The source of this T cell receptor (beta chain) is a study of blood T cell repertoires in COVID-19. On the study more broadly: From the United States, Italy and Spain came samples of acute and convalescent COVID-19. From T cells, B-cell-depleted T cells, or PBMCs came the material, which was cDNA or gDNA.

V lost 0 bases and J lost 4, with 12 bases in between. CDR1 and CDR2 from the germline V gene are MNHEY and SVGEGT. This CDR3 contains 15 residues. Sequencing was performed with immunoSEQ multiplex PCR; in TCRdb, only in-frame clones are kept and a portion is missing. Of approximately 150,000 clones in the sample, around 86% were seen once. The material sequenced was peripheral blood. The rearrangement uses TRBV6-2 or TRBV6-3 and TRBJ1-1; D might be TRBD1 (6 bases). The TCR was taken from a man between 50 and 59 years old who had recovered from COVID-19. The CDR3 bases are TGTGCCAGCAGTTACTCCCGAAGGGGGAGCACTGAAGCTTTCTTT. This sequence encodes CASSYSRRGSTEAFF.